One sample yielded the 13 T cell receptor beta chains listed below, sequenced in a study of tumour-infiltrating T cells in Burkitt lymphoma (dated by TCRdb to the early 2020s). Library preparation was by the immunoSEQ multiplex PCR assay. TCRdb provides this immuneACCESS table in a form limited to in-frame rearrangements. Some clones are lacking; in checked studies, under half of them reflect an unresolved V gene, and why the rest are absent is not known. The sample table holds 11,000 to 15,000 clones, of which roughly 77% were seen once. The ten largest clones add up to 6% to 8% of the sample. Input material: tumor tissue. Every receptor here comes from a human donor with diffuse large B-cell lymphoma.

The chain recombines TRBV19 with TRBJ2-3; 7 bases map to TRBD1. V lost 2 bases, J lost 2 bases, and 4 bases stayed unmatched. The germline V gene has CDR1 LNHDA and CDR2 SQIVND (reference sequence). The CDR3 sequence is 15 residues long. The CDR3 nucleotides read TGTGCCAGTAGTATAAGGGACAGCCACACAGATACGCAGTATTTT. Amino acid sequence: CASSIRDSHTDTQYF. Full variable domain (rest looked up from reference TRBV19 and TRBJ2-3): DGGITQSPKYLFRKEGQNVTLSCEQNLNHDAMYWYRQDPGQGLRLIYYSQIVNDFQKGDIAEGYSVSREKKESFPLTVTSAQKNPTAFYLCASSIRDSHTDTQYFGPGTRLTVL.

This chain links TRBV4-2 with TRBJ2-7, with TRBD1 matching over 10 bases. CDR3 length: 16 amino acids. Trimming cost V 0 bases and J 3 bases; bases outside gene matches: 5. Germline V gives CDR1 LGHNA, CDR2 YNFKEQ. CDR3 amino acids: CASSQEGTGASYEQYF. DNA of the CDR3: TGTGCCAGCAGCCAAGAGGGGACAGGGGCTAGCTACGAGCAGTACTTC.

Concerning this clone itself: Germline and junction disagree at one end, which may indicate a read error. CDR3 protein: CASSLVPTEF. The DNA of the CDR3 is TGTGCCAGCAGCCTAGTCCCGACGGAGTTT. This sequence joins TRBV5-8 and TRBJ1-4; D gene uncertain. This CDR3 has 10 amino acids. CDR1 and CDR2 (germline): SGHTS, YDEGEE.

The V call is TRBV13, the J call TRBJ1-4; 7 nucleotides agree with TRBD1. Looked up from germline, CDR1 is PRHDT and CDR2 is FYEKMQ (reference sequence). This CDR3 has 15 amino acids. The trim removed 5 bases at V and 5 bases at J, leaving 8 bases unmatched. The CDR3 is CASSGPGQRNEKLFF. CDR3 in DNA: TGTGCCAGCAGCGGCCCGGGACAGCGAAATGAAAAACTGTTTTTT. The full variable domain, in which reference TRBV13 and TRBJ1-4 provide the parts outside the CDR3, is AAGVIQSPRHLIKEKRETATLKCYPIPRHDTVYWYQQGPGQDPQFLISFYEKMQSDKGSIPDRFSAQQFSDYHSELNMSSLELGDSALYFCASSGPGQRNEKLFFGSGTQLSVL.

CDR3: CATSRGLYTDTQYF. DNA for the CDR3: TGTGCCACCAGCAGAGGTCTTTACACAGATACGCAGTATTTT. The rearrangement joins TRBV15 to TRBJ2-3; the D is unclear. Between the trimmed V and J ends, which lost 1 base and 2 bases, there was a span of 7 bases. There are 14 residues in the CDR3. The germline V gene has CDR1 LNHNV and CDR2 YYDKDF (reference sequence).

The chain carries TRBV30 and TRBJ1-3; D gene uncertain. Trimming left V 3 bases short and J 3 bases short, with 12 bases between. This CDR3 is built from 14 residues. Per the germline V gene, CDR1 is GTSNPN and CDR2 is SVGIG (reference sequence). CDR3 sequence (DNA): TGTGCCTGGAGACCTACTGGGAGTGGAAACACCATATATTTT. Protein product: CAWRPTGSGNTIYF.

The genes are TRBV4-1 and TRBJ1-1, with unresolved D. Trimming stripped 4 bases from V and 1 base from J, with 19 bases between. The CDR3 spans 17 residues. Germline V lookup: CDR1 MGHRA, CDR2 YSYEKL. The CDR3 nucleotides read TGCGCCAGCAGCCCCCCCCGAAGTGGATACGGGAACACTGAAGCTTTCTTT. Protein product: CASSPPRSGYGNTEAFF.

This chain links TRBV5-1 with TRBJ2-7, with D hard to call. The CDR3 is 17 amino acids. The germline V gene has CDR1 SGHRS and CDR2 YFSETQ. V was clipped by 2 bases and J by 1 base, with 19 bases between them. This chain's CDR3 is CASSLESGPLRSYEQYV. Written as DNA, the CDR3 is TGCGCCAGCAGCTTAGAATCGGGTCCCCTCAGGTCCTACGAGCAGTACGTC.

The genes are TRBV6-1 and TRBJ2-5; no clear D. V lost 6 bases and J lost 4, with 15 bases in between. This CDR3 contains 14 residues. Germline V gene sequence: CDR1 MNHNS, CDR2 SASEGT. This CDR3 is CASRGNLVSETQYF. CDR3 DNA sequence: TGTGCCAGCAGGGGCAACCTAGTATCAGAGACCCAGTACTTC.

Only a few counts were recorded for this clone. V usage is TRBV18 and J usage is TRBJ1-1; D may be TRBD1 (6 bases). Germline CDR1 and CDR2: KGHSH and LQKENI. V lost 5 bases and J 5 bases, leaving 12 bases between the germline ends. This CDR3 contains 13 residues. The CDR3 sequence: CASSLGGGTEAFF. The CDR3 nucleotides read TGTGCCAGCTCATTGGGGGGCGGAACTGAAGCTTTCTTT.

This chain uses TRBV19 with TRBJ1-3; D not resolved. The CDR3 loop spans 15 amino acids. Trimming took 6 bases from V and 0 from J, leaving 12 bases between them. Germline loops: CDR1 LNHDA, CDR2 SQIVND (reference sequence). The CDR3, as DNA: TGTGCCAGTAGCCTGGGGAGTTACTCTGGAAACACCATATATTTT. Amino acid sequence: CASSLGSYSGNTIYF. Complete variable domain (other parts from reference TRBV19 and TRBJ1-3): DGGITQSPKYLFRKEGQNVTLSCEQNLNHDAMYWYRQDPGQGLRLIYYSQIVNDFQKGDIAEGYSVSREKKESFPLTVTSAQKNPTAFYLCASSLGSYSGNTIYFGEGSWLTVV.

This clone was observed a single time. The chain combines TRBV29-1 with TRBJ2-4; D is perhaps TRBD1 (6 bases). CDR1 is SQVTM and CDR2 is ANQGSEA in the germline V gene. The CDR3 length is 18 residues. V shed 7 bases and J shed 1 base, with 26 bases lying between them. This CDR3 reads CSARGRGEVGFAKNIQYF. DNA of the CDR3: TGCAGCGCCAGGGGCAGGGGTGAGGTAGGCTTCGCCAAAAACATTCAGTACTTC.

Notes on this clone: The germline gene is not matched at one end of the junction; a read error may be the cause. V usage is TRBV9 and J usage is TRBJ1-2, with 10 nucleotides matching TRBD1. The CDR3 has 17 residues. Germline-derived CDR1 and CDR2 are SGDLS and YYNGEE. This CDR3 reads CASRARGKGDRGYDYTF. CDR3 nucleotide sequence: TGTGCCAGCAGAGCCAGGGGGAAGGGGGACAGGGGCTATGACTACACCTTC.